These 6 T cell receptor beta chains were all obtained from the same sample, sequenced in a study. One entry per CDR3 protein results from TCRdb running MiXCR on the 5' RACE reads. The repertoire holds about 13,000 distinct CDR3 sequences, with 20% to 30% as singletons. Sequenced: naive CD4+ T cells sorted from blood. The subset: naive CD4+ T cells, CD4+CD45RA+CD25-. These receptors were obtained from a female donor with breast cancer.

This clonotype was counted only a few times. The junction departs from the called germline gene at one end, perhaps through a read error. The CDR3 region has the DNA TGTGCTAGCAGTCCAGGGAGGACAGATACGCAGTATTTT. Translation gives CASSPGRTDTQYF. The chain couples TRBV12-3 or TRBV12-4 to TRBJ2-3; D might be TRBD2 (6 bases). This CDR3 has 13 amino acids.

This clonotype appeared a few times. CDR3 amino acids: CASSYSEGIPYNEQFF. The CDR3 bases are TGTGCCAGCAGTTACTCAGAGGGGATCCCGTACAATGAGCAGTTCTTC. The chain combines TRBV6-5 with TRBJ2-1; the D call may be TRBD1 or TRBD2 (5 bases each). Germline V gene sequence: CDR1 MNHEY, CDR2 SVGAGI. CDR3 length: 16 amino acids. Trimming cost V 0 bases and J 4 bases, with 13 bases left between them.

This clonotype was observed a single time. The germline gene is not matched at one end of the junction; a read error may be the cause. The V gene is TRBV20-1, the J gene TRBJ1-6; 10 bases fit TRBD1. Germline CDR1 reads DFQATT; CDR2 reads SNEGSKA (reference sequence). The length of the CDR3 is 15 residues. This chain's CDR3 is CSDRSGTGDGSHLHF. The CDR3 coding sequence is TGCAGTGATCGTTCCGGGACAGGGGATGGTTCACACCTCCACTTT.

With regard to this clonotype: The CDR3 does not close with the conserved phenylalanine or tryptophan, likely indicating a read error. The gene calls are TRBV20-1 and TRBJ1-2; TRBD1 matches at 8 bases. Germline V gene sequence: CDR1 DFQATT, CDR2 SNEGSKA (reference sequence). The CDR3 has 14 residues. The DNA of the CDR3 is TGTAGTGCTACAATCAGGGGGCAGGGCTATGGCTACACCTCC. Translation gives CSATIRGQGYGYTS.

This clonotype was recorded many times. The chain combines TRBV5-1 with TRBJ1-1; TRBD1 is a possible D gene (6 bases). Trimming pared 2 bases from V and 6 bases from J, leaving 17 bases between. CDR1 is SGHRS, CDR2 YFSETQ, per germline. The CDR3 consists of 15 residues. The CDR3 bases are TGCGCCAGCAGCTTAGAAGGGGGATGGTTGGCTGAAGCTTTCTTT. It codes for CASSLEGGWLAEAFF.

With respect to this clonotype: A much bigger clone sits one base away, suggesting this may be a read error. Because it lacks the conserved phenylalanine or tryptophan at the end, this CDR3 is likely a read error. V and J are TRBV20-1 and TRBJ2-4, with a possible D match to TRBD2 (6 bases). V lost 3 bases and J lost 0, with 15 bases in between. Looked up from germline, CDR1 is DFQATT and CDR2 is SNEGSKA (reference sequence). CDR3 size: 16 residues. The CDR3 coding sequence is TGCAGTGCTAGGACGGGAGAGGGAAAAGCCAAAAACATTCAGTACCTC. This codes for CSARTGEGKAKNIQYL.